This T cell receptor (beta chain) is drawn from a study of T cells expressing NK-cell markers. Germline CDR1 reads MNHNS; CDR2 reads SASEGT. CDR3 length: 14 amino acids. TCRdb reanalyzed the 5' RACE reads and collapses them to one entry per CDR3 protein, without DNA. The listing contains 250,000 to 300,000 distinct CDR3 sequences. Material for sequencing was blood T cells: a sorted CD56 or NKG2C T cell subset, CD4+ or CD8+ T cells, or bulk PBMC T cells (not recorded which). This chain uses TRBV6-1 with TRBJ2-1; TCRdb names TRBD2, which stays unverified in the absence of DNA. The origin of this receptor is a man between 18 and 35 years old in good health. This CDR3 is CASSRTREYNEQFF.